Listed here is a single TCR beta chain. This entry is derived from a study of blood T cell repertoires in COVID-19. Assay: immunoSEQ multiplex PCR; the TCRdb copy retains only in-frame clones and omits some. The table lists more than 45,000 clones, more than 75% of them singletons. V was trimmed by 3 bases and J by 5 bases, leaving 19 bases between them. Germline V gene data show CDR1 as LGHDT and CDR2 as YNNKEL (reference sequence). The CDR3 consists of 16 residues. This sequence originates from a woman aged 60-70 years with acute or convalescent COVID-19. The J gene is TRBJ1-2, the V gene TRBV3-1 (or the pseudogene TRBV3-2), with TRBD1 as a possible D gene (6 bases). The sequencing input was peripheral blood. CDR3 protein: CASSHPGHFIGYGYTF. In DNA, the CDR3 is TGTGCCAGCAGCCATCCGGGACACTTTATCGGGTATGGCTACACCTTC.